This T cell receptor (beta chain) was captured by sequencing in a study of Ad26.COV2.S vaccination and SARS-CoV-2 variants. The treatment was: roughly 19 received Ad26.COV2.S at low or high dose, single or two shots; about 5 received placebo; per-sample allocation not given. Specimens were obtained on day 63 following the first vaccine or placebo injection. The assay was immunoSEQ multiplex PCR, and TCRdb's table has in-frame clones only and misses some. The table lists some 460,000 clones, about nine tenths of them singletons. The V gene lost 8 bases and the J gene lost 5 bases, with 13 bases spanning the gap. CDR1 and CDR2 from the germline V gene are MNHEY and SVGAGI. The CDR3 is made up of 13 amino acids.

The TCR originated in a person between 18 and 59 years old who received the Ad26.COV2.S COVID-19 vaccine or a placebo. Sequenced material: peripheral blood, taken in a trial of Ad26.COV2.S vaccine versus placebo. The chain recombines TRBV6-5 with TRBJ1-5; the D gene is possibly TRBD1 (5 bases). The CDR3 nucleotides read TGTGCCAGCCGGGTGGGGGGAGATCAGCCCCAGCATTTT. Translating it yields CASRVGGDQPQHF.